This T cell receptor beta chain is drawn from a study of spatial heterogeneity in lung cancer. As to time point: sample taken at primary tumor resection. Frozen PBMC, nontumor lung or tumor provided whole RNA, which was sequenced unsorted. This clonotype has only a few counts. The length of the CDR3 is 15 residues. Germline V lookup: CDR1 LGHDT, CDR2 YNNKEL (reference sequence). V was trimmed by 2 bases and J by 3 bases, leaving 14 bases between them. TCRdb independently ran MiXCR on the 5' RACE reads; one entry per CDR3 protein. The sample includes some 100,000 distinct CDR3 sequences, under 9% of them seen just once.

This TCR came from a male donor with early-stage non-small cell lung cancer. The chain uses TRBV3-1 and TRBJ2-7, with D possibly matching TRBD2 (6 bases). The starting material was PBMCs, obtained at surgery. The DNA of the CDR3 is TGTGCCAGCAGCCAATCCCTGGGACTCAACTACGAGCAGTACTTC. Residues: CASSQSLGLNYEQYF.